The rows below give T cell receptor beta chains drawn from one sample of a study of shared T cell receptors in the human thymus. The assay was immunoSEQ multiplex PCR, and TCRdb's table has in-frame clones only and misses some. Of 540,000 or so clones in the sample, more than 75% are singletons; the top ten hold roughly 0.013%. The sample was also linked to a second study, of human thymus T cells.

Sequenced: thymocytes. These receptor sequences come from a boy younger than two with a congenital heart defect. The CDR3 runs from the conserved cysteine through the conserved F or W. The order of the fields is D gene, clone size, V gene, J gene, CDR3 protein, CDR3 DNA. D genes are given only for firm matches. Clone size is shown for a subset of rows, as once, few, many or a class of expanded clone.

D: NA
size: NA
V: TRBV2
J: TRBJ1-1
CDR3: CASRPTDFEAFF
DNA: TGTGCCAGCAGGCCGACAGACTTCGAAGCTTTCTTT

D: TRBD1
size: NA
V: TRBV27
J: TRBJ1-2
CDR3: CASSLSRQGRGYTF
DNA: TGTGCCAGCAGTTTATCTAGACAGGGGAGGGGCTACACCTTC

D: NA
size: NA
V: TRBV10-1
J: TRBJ2-1
CDR3: CASSEPRDRPHEQFF
DNA: TGCGCCAGCAGTGAACCCAGGGATCGCCCCCATGAGCAGTTCTTC

D: NA
size: NA
V: TRBV6-5
J: TRBJ2-2
CDR3: CASSYLGTPIAGELFF
DNA: TGTGCCAGCAGTTACCTTGGGACTCCCATTGCCGGGGAGCTGTTTTTT

D: NA
size: NA
V: TRBV5-6
J: TRBJ2-3
CDR3: CASSYSGPQHSTDTQYF
DNA: TGTGCCAGCAGCTATAGCGGACCCCAACATAGCACAGATACGCAGTATTTT

D: TRBD2
size: once
V: TRBV10-2
J: TRBJ2-7
CDR3: CASRETSGNFYEQYF
DNA: TGCGCCAGCAGGGAGACTAGCGGGAACTTCTACGAGCAGTACTTC

D: NA
size: NA
V: TRBV7-7
J: TRBJ1-1
CDR3: CASSPGRATEAFF
DNA: TGTGCTAGCAGCCCTGGGAGGGCCACTGAAGCTTTCTTT

D: NA
size: NA
V: TRBV29-1
J: TRBJ2-2
CDR3: CSVARETGELFF
DNA: TGCAGCGTTGCCCGGGAAACCGGGGAGCTGTTTTTT

D: TRBD1
size: once
V: TRBV10-1
J: TRBJ1-1
CDR3: CASSLPGQGPDTEAFF
DNA: TGCGCCAGCAGCCTGCCGGGACAGGGCCCGGACACTGAAGCTTTCTTT

D: NA
size: NA
V: TRBV15
J: TRBJ1-2
CDR3: CATSRDCQTDPYGYTF
DNA: TGTGCCACCAGCAGAGATTGTCAGACAGACCCATATGGCTACACCTTC

D: NA
size: NA
V: TRBV4-2
J: TRBJ2-7
CDR3: CASSQDPWRGGEQYF
DNA: TGTGCCAGCAGCCAAGATCCTTGGAGGGGTGGCGAGCAGTACTTC

D: TRBD1
size: NA
V: TRBV7-9
J: TRBJ2-7
CDR3: CAGSLGGTGPYEQYF
DNA: TGTGCCGGCAGCTTAGGGGGGACAGGGCCCTACGAGCAGTACTTC

D: TRBD1
size: NA
V: TRBV27
J: TRBJ2-5
CDR3: CASSTNHRTGEETQYF
DNA: TGTGCCAGCAGTACTAACCACCGGACAGGGGAAGAGACCCAGTACTTC

D: NA
size: NA
V: TRBV4-2
J: TRBJ2-1
CDR3: CASSPAPGPYNEQFF
DNA: TGTGCCAGCAGCCCTGCTCCAGGCCCGTACAATGAGCAGTTCTTC

D: NA
size: NA
V: TRBV11-2
J: TRBJ1-3
CDR3: CASSLDTGLNGNTIYF
DNA: TGTGCCAGCAGCTTAGATACAGGGCTTAACGGAAACACCATATATTTT

D: NA
size: NA
V: TRBV5-1
J: TRBJ2-5
CDR3: CASSPGLYQETQYF
DNA: TGCGCCAGCAGCCCGGGACTTTACCAAGAGACCCAGTACTTC

D: NA
size: few
V: TRBV19
J: TRBJ1-5
CDR3: CASSPGERKHF
DNA: TGTGCCAGTAGTCCAGGCGAGCGGAAGCATTTT

D: NA
size: NA
V: TRBV29-1
J: TRBJ2-1
CDR3: CSVEARGAWVSYNEQFF
DNA: TGCAGCGTTGAAGCCAGGGGAGCGTGGGTAAGCTACAATGAGCAGTTCTTC

D: NA
size: few
V: TRBV29-1
J: TRBJ1-1
CDR3: CSVARDTEAFF
DNA: TGCAGCGTTGCGCGGGACACTGAAGCTTTCTTT

D: NA
size: NA
V: TRBV27
J: TRBJ2-7
CDR3: CASSFRGFHEQYF
DNA: TGTGCCAGCAGTTTCAGGGGTTTCCACGAGCAGTACTTC

D: NA
size: once
V: TRBV2
J: TRBJ1-5
CDR3: CASSSGSSNQPQHF
DNA: TGTGCCAGCAGTTCCGGGTCTAGCAATCAGCCCCAGCATTTT

D: NA
size: NA
V: TRBV4-2
J: TRBJ2-3
CDR3: CASSQDLVTQYF
DNA: TGTGCCAGCAGCCAAGACCTAGTTACGCAGTATTTT

D: TRBD2
size: NA
V: TRBV6-1
J: TRBJ2-7
CDR3: CASSETRTSESYEQYF
DNA: TGTGCCAGCAGTGAAACCAGGACTAGCGAGTCCTACGAGCAGTACTTC

D: NA
size: NA
V: TRBV10-3
J: TRBJ2-5
CDR3: CAISESGGFQETQYF
DNA: TGTGCCATCAGTGAGTCGGGGGGATTCCAAGAGACCCAGTACTTC

D: NA
size: NA
V: TRBV11-2
J: TRBJ2-7
CDR3: CASSHLWHRSYEQYF
DNA: TGTGCCAGCAGCCACCTTTGGCATCGCTCCTACGAGCAGTACTTC

D: TRBD2
size: NA
V: TRBV5-4
J: TRBJ2-1
CDR3: CASSFPGTSGSNEQFF
DNA: TGTGCCAGCAGCTTCCCCGGGACTAGCGGGAGCAATGAGCAGTTCTTC

D: TRBD2
size: NA
V: TRBV7-3
J: TRBJ2-7
CDR3: CASSTSGREYEQYF
DNA: TGTGCCAGCAGCACGAGCGGGAGGGAATACGAGCAGTACTTC

D: NA
size: NA
V: TRBV19
J: TRBJ1-5
CDR3: CASSIGRRGNQPQHF
DNA: TGTGCCAGTAGTATTGGAAGGCGGGGAAATCAGCCCCAGCATTTT

D: NA
size: NA
V: TRBV6-1
J: TRBJ1-1
CDR3: CASSPPGKNTEAFF
DNA: TGTGCCAGCAGTCCCCCAGGGAAAAACACTGAAGCTTTCTTT

D: TRBD1
size: NA
V: TRBV28
J: TRBJ2-7
CDR3: CASSLWGQVCWYEQYF
DNA: TGTGCCAGCAGTTTATGGGGACAGGTCTGTTGGTACGAGCAGTACTTC

D: NA
size: NA
V: TRBV6-5
J: TRBJ1-2
CDR3: CASSYGDTAYGYTF
DNA: TGTGCCAGCAGTTACGGGGACACAGCCTATGGCTACACCTTC

D: TRBD1
size: once
V: TRBV30
J: TRBJ2-3
CDR3: CAWSGAPGQPSTDTQYF
DNA: TGTGCCTGGAGTGGGGCCCCGGGACAGCCGAGCACAGATACGCAGTATTTT

D: TRBD1
size: once
V: TRBV15
J: TRBJ2-3
CDR3: CATKTGGRYGDTQYF
DNA: TGTGCCACCAAGACAGGGGGCCGGTATGGAGATACGCAGTATTTT

D: TRBD2
size: NA
V: TRBV4-2
J: TRBJ2-7
CDR3: CASSHGPLADLAGEYEQYF
DNA: TGTGCCAGCAGCCACGGCCCTTTGGCCGATCTAGCGGGGGAATACGAGCAGTACTTC

D: TRBD1
size: NA
V: TRBV7-8
J: TRBJ2-7
CDR3: CASSYPNRGKIYEQYF
DNA: TGTGCCAGCAGTTATCCGAACAGGGGTAAGATCTACGAGCAGTACTTC

D: NA
size: NA
V: TRBV13
J: TRBJ2-7
CDR3: CASSPRSLWAYEQYF
DNA: TGTGCCAGCAGCCCCCGGAGTCTCTGGGCCTACGAGCAGTACTTC

D: NA
size: NA
V: TRBV7-2
J: TRBJ2-7
CDR3: CASSLTLGPYEQYF
DNA: TGTGCCAGCAGCTTAACGTTGGGCCCCTACGAGCAGTACTTC

D: TRBD2
size: NA
V: TRBV4-2
J: TRBJ2-2
CDR3: CASSPDGEREGVTGELFF
DNA: TGTGCCAGCAGCCCGGACGGGGAGCGGGAGGGTGTAACCGGGGAGCTGTTTTTT

D: TRBD1
size: NA
V: TRBV19
J: TRBJ1-1
CDR3: CASSIRQGSTEAFF
DNA: TGTGCCAGTAGTATCCGACAGGGGAGCACTGAAGCTTTCTTT

D: NA
size: NA
V: TRBV4-1
J: TRBJ2-7
CDR3: CASSQDCETYEQYF
DNA: TGCGCCAGCAGCCAAGATTGCGAGACCTACGAGCAGTACTTC

D: NA
size: NA
V: TRBV28
J: TRBJ1-5
CDR3: CASFGTVYSNQPQHF
DNA: TGTGCCAGCTTCGGGACTGTTTATAGCAATCAGCCCCAGCATTTT

D: NA
size: NA
V: TRBV2
J: TRBJ1-4
CDR3: CASRRNGNEKLFF
DNA: TGTGCCAGCAGGCGGAACGGGAATGAAAAACTGTTTTTT

D: TRBD2
size: NA
V: TRBV15
J: TRBJ2-1
CDR3: CATSPTSGRTNEQFF
DNA: TGTGCCACCAGCCCCACTAGCGGGAGAACCAATGAGCAGTTCTTC

D: TRBD1
size: NA
V: TRBV27
J: TRBJ1-2
CDR3: CASSLTGWLGYTF
DNA: TGTGCCAGCAGTTTGACAGGGTGGCTTGGCTACACCTTC